The 18 T cell receptor beta chains listed next were all sequenced from one sample in a study of a mutant IDH1 vaccine in newly diagnosed glioma. Their cognate antigens are unknown. TCRdb's copy holds only in-frame clones and misses some; the assay was immunoSEQ multiplex PCR. The table records about 36,000 clones, about 80% of them present only once. Sample time point: week 11, during vaccination. In every dose of vaccine, 300 ug of mutant IDH1 20-mer peptide was given alongside topical imiquimod. This material consisted of peripheral blood mononuclear cells (PBMCs), taken from a glioma patient whose treatment included an IDH1 peptide vaccine. These receptors were taken from a woman in her twenties or thirties with glioma. Some clones in this sample may be carry-over from other donors' samples.

The chain recombines TRBV7-6 with TRBJ1-2, with D possibly matching TRBD1 (5 bases). Trimming cost V 3 bases and J 2 bases, with 7 bases left between them. The CDR3 length is 13 residues. Per the germline V gene, CDR1 is SGHVS and CDR2 is FNYEAQ. The CDR3 nucleotides are TGTGCCAGCAGCTTGGGGGTAAACTATGGCTACACCTTC. It codes for CASSLGVNYGYTF. Supplemented by reference TRBV7-6 and TRBJ1-2, the full variable domain reads GAGVSQSPRYKVTKRGQDVALRCDPISGHVSLYWYRQALGQGPEFLTYFNYEAQQDKSGLPNDRFSAERPEGSISTLTIQRTEQRDSAMYRCASSLGVNYGYTFGSGTRLTVV.

The chain combines TRBV5-6 with TRBJ2-7, with 7 bases fitting TRBD2. This CDR3 spans 14 amino acids. V shed 0 bases and J 3 bases; nucleotides not matched to a gene: 3. Germline values: CDR1 SGHDT, CDR2 YYEEEE. DNA of the CDR3: TGTGCCAGCAGCTTGGGCGCGGGGGTCTACGAGCAGTACTTC. It specifies CASSLGAGVYEQYF. Together with reference TRBV5-6 and TRBJ2-7, the CDR3 gives the full variable domain: DAGVTQSPTHLIKTRGQQVTLRCSPKSGHDTVSWYQQALGQGPQFIFQYYEEEERQRGNFPDRFSGHQFPNYSSELNVNALLLGDSALYLCASSLGAGVYEQYFGPGTRLTVT.

The CDR3 region is CASSVNRGWSGNTIYF. DNA of the CDR3: TGTGCCAGCAGCGTTAACAGGGGTTGGTCTGGAAACACCATATATTTT. This chain connects TRBV9 to TRBJ1-3, with 7 bases fitting TRBD1. CDR1 and CDR2 from the germline V gene are SGDLS and YYNGEE. The CDR3 spans 16 residues. Trimming at V came to 2 bases and at J to 1 base, leaving 6 bases not matched to a gene. The full variable domain, with the rest looked up from reference TRBV9 and TRBJ1-3, is DSGVTQTPKHLITATGQRVTLRCSPRSGDLSVYWYQQSLDQGLQFLIQYYNGEERAKGNILERFSAQQFPDLHSELNLSSLELGDSALYFCASSVNRGWSGNTIYFGEGSWLTVV.

This rearrangement joins TRBV9 to TRBJ1-5, with D unresolved. Germline CDR1 reads SGDLS; CDR2 reads YYNGEE. The CDR3 runs 14 residues. Trimming removed 4 bases from V and 0 bases from J, with 8 bases in between. The CDR3 DNA follows: TGTGCCAGCAGCTCCCAGAATAGCAATCAGCCCCAGCATTTT. Protein product: CASSSQNSNQPQHF.

CDR3 sequence reads: CASSLVAGVSTDTQYF. The DNA of the CDR3 is TGCGCCAGCAGCTTGGTAGCGGGAGTTTCCACAGATACGCAGTATTTT. The chain recombines TRBV5-1 with TRBJ2-3; 9 bases fit TRBD2. V gave up 0 bases and J gave up 2 bases; unmatched junction bases: 4. The V gene's germline CDR1 is SGHRS and CDR2 YFSETQ. This CDR3 has 16 residues.

The rearrangement joins TRBV9 to TRBJ2-4; 8 nucleotides agree with TRBD1. Germline CDR1 reads SGDLS; CDR2 reads YYNGEE. The CDR3 totals 15 residues. Trimming took 0 bases from V and 5 from J; bases not matched to a gene: 4. The CDR3 loop reads CASSVDGRGQNIQYF. CDR3 coding DNA: TGTGCCAGCAGCGTAGATGGCAGGGGGCAAAACATTCAGTACTTC.

This chain links TRBV10-3 with TRBJ2-3; no reliable D call. This CDR3 has 13 residues. V was cut by 10 bases and J by 1 base, with 12 bases left in between. Looked up from germline, CDR1 is ENHRY and CDR2 is SYGVKD. The CDR3 here is CATLYDGTDTQYF. In DNA, the CDR3 is TGTGCCACCCTCTACGATGGCACAGATACGCAGTATTTT.

This clone was recorded only once. The rearrangement uses TRBV10-3 and TRBJ2-7, with 9 bases aligning to TRBD2. Germline loops: CDR1 ENHRY, CDR2 SYGVKD. This CDR3 contains 14 residues. V was pared by 4 bases and J by 2 bases, with 3 bases of the junction left unmatched. This CDR3 is CAISGSSGTYEQYF. The CDR3 region has the DNA TGTGCCATCAGTGGCTCTAGCGGGACCTACGAGCAGTACTTC.

This chain joins TRBV13 and TRBJ2-1; D possibly matches TRBD1 or TRBD2 (5 bases each). CDR1 is PRHDT and CDR2 is FYEKMQ in the germline V gene (reference sequence). V dropped 7 bases and J dropped 8 bases, with 18 bases sitting between them. The CDR3 loop spans 14 amino acids. The CDR3: CASTQWGLGDEQFF. CDR3 in DNA: TGTGCCAGCACCCAATGGGGGTTGGGGGATGAGCAGTTCTTC.

The chain joins TRBV5-6 to TRBJ2-7; TRBD1 aligns across 10 bases. This CDR3 has 15 amino acids. The V segment lost 4 bases and the J segment 1 base; nucleotides outside the gene matches: 5. CDR1 and CDR2 (germline): SGHDT, YYEEEE. The CDR3 coding sequence is TGTGCCAGCAGCCCCGAGGGACAGGGGTCCTACGAGCAGTACTTC. Amino acids: CASSPEGQGSYEQYF. Based on the CDR3 plus reference TRBV5-6 and TRBJ2-7, the full variable domain is DAGVTQSPTHLIKTRGQQVTLRCSPKSGHDTVSWYQQALGQGPQFIFQYYEEEERQRGNFPDRFSGHQFPNYSSELNVNALLLGDSALYLCASSPEGQGSYEQYFGPGTRLTVT.

The chain is built from TRBV7-2 and TRBJ1-1; D not certain. The CDR3 totals 14 residues. CDR1 is SGHTA, CDR2 FQGNSA, per germline. V was cut by 1 base and J by 1 base, with 7 bases left in between. The CDR3 spells CASSLGRGNTEAFF. In DNA, the CDR3 is TGTGCCAGCAGCTTAGGACGGGGGAACACTGAAGCTTTCTTT.

This rearrangement joins TRBV6-6 to TRBJ1-1; the D gene is possibly TRBD1 (5 bases). The length of the CDR3 is 14 residues. Trimming left V 6 bases short and J 10 bases short, with 21 bases between. Germline loops: CDR1 MNHNY, CDR2 SVGAGI (reference sequence). CDR3: CASSPREVVRGAFF. In nucleotides, the CDR3 is TGTGCCAGCAGCCCTCGTGAGGTTGTGAGGGGAGCTTTCTTT.

This clone was counted a few times. This chain's CDR3 is CASSDPPGTYEQYF. The CDR3 DNA is TGTGCCAGCAGTGACCCCCCAGGGACCTACGAGCAGTACTTC. The genes are TRBV2 and TRBJ2-7; D is perhaps TRBD1 (5 bases). Germline CDR1 and CDR2: SNHLY and FYNNEI. The length of the CDR3 is 14 residues. Trimming removed 3 bases at V and 2 bases at J, with 11 bases between.

This clone was seen more than once but under ten times. V and J are TRBV5-1 and TRBJ1-2, with 7 nucleotides matching TRBD1. Germline V gives CDR1 SGHRS, CDR2 YFSETQ. Germline trimming cut 0 bases from V and 6 bases from J; bases unmatched to any gene: 8. This CDR3 has 15 amino acids. The CDR3 sequence is CASSLGGSQGDGYTF. The CDR3 DNA follows: TGCGCCAGCAGCTTGGGCGGAAGTCAGGGGGATGGCTACACCTTC.

This clone was found a few times. The same CDR3 also results from other DNA sequences found in this sample. The J gene is TRBJ2-5, the V gene TRBV5-4; D gene ambiguous. The CDR3 contains 13 residues. Trimming removed 0 bases at V and 5 bases at J, with 8 bases between. The V gene's germline CDR1 is SGHNT and CDR2 YYREEE (reference sequence). The CDR3 region has the DNA TGTGCCAGCAGCTTGGGGTGGCGGGAGACCCAGTACTTC. Amino acid sequence: CASSLGWRETQYF.

The gene calls are TRBV19 and TRBJ1-5, with TRBD1 matching over 8 bases. This CDR3 comprises 15 residues. Germline CDR1 LNHDA, CDR2 SQIVND (reference sequence). After removal of 6 bases from V and 2 bases from J, the junction contained 6 bases not matched to a gene. CDR3 nucleotide sequence: TGTGCCAGTAGACTCCAGGGGGCGGGCAATCAGCCCCAGCATTTT. It is translated as CASRLQGAGNQPQHF.

The CDR3 DNA sequence: TGTGCCAGCAGTTTAACACGGGCGAGTCAGTACAATGAGCAGTTCTTC. Amino acids: CASSLTRASQYNEQFF. The chain carries TRBV6-6 and TRBJ2-1, with no clear D. Trimming removed 4 bases from V and 4 bases from J, with 17 bases in between. The V gene's germline CDR1 is MNHNY and CDR2 SVGAGI (reference sequence). The CDR3 is 16 amino acids.

V gene TRBV19 combines with J gene TRBJ1-1; D gene unclear. CDR3 length equals 12 residues. V was cut by 9 bases and J by 0 bases, with 8 bases left in between. CDR1 LNHDA and CDR2 SQIVND come from the germline V gene (reference sequence). In nucleotides, the CDR3 is TGTGCCAGAACACATATGAACACTGAAGCTTTCTTT. Its protein is CARTHMNTEAFF.